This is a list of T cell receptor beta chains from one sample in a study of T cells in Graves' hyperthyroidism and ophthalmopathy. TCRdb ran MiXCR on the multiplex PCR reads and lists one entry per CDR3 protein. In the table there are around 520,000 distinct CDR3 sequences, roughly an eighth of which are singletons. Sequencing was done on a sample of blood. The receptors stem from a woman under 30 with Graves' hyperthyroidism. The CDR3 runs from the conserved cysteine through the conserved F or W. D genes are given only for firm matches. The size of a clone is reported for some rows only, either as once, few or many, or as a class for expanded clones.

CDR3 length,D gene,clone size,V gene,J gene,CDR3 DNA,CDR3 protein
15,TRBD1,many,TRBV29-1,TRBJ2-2,TGCAGCGGTAGGCTGGGACAGAGAAACACCGGGGAGCTGTTTTTT,CSGRLGQRNTGELFF
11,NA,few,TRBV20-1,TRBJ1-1,TGCAGTGCTAGAGAAGACAGTGAAGCTTTCTTT,CSAREDSEAFF
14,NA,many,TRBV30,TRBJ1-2,TGTGCCTGGAGTGAACAAGTCCTCCTGTGGGGCTACACCTTC,CAWSEQVLLWGYTF
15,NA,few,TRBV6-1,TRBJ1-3,TGTGCCACCCGACGGGGGGGGCTCTCTGGAAACACCATATATTTT,CATRRGGLSGNTIYF
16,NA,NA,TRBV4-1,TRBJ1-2,TGCGCCAGCAGCCAAGTCGGGGGGGCTCTCAACTATGGCTACACCTTC,CASSQVGGALNYGYTF
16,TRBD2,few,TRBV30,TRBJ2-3,TGTGCCTGGCCTACTAGCGGGGTACCTATCACAGATACGCAGTATTTT,CAWPTSGVPITDTQYF
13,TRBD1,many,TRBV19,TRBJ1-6,TGTGCCAGTGTGGGGACAGGGGATTCACCCCTCCACTTT,CASVGTGDSPLHF
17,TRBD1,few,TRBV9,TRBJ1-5,TGTGCCAGCAGCCTAGGGGGGGGACAGGCTCACAATCAGCCCCAGCATTTT,CASSLGGGQAHNQPQHF
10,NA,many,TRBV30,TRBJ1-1,TGTGCCTGGAGTTCTACTGAAGCTTTCTTT,CAWSSTEAFF
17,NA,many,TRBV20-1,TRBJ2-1,TGCAGTGCTACCATGGCGGTGGACCCTGACCCCTACAATGAGCAGTTCTTC,CSATMAVDPDPYNEQFF
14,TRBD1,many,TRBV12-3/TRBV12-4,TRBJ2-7,TGTGCCAGCAGCCGTCAGTCAGGGGGCGCCGAGCAGTACTTC,CASSRQSGGAEQYF
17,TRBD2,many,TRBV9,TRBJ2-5,TGTGCCAGCAGCGTAGCCGCGGGCGGGAGTCTGCGGGAGACCCAGTACTTC,CASSVAAGGSLRETQYF
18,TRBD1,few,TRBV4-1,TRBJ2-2,TGCGCCAGCAGCCAAGAGGCGGAGGCAGGGGGCTGGGACGGGGAGCTGTTTTTT,CASSQEAEAGGWDGELFF
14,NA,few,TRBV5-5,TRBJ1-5,TGTGCCAGCAGCTTGACTGACAGGACGGAGCCCCAGCATTTT,CASSLTDRTEPQHF
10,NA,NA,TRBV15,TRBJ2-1,TGTGCCACCAGGAAGGATGAGCAGTTCTTC,CATRKDEQFF
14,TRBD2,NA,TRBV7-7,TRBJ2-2,TGTGCTAGCAAATCCGGGACTACCACCGGGGAGCTGTTTTTT,CASKSGTTTGELFF
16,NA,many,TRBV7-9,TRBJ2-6,TGTGCCAGCAGCTTAGTACGTGGGAGTGGGGCCAACGTCCTGACTTTC,CASSLVRGSGANVLTF
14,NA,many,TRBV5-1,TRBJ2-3,TGCGCCAGCAGCTTGAACGGGGGCACAGATACGCAGTATTTT,CASSLNGGTDTQYF
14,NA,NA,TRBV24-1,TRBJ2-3,TGTGCCACCAGTGAGGACGGTGGATGGGATACGCAGTATTTT,CATSEDGGWDTQYF
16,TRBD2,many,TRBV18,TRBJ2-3,TGTGCCAGCTCACCACGACTAGCGGGAAGCACAGATACGCAGTATTTT,CASSPRLAGSTDTQYF
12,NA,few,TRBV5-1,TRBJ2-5,TGCGCCAGCAAACTAGGCCAAGAGACCCAGTACTTC,CASKLGQETQYF
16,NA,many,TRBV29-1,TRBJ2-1,TGCAGCGTTGAAGATTTCGGTTCTAGCCATGGTCATGAGCAGTTCTTC,CSVEDFGSSHGHEQFF
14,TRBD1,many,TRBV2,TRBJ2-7,TGTGCCACCCAGGGACAGGGGACTTCCTACGAGCAGTACTTC,CATQGQGTSYEQYF
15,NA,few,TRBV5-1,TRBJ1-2,TGTGCCAGCAGCTTTTTTCGGGGTAGAGACTATGGCTACACCTTC,CASSFFRGRDYGYTF
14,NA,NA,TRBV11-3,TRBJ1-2,TGTGCCAGCAGCTTTCTGACAGGAGCCTATGGCTACACCTTC,CASSFLTGAYGYTF
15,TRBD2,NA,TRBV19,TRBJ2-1,TGTGCCAGTAACCAGCGGGAGGGAGTCGCCAATGAGCAGTTCTTC,CASNQREGVANEQFF
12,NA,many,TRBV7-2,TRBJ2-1,TGTGCCAGCAGCTCCTTTGGGAATGAGCAGTTCTTC,CASSSFGNEQFF
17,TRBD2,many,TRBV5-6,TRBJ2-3,TGTGCCAGCAGCGCCGAGACTAGCGGGCGGTGGGGAGATACGCAGTATTTT,CASSAETSGRWGDTQYF
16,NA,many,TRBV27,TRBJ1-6,TGTGCCAGCAGCGGGGAGGTCACCGCTATCGGTTCACCCCTCCACTTT,CASSGEVTAIGSPLHF
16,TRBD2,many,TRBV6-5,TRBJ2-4,TGTGCCAGCAGTTACCTAGCGGGAAGAGACAAAAACATTCAGTACTTC,CASSYLAGRDKNIQYF
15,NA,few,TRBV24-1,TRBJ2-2,TGTGCCACCAGTGATGCCCCGACTGGGACCGGGGAGCTGTTTTTT,CATSDAPTGTGELFF
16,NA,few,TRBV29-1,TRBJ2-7,TGCAGCGTTGACGGGGTGGCGGGACGGAGCTCCTACGAGCAGTACTTC,CSVDGVAGRSSYEQYF
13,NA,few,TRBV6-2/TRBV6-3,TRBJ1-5,TGTGCCACCCGACGTAATAGCAATCAGCCCCAGCATTTT,CATRRNSNQPQHF
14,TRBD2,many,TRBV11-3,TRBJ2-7,TGTGCCAGCAGCCGGACTAGCGGTTCGGGCGAGCAGTACTTC,CASSRTSGSGEQYF
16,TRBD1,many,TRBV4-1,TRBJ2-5,TGCGCCAGCAGCCAAGAAGTAGACAGGGTGGGAGAGACCCAGTACTTC,CASSQEVDRVGETQYF
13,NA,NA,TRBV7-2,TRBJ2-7,TGTGCCAGCATCCGGGACCCCGCCTACGAGCAGTACTTC,CASIRDPAYEQYF
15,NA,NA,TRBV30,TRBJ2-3,TGTGCCTGGAGAGGGGGTTGGTCAGCCTCAGATACGCAGTATTTT,CAWRGGWSASDTQYF
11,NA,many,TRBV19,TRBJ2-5,TGTGCCAGCAGCATCAGCGAGACCCAGTACTTC,CASSISETQYF
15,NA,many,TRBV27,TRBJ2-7,TGTGCCAGCAGTTTGTGGAGCGGAGCCTCCTACGAGCAGTACTTC,CASSLWSGASYEQYF
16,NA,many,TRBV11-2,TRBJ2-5,TGTGCCAGCACCCGCCTTTGGGGGGAGGCCAAAGAGACCCAGTACTTC,CASTRLWGEAKETQYF
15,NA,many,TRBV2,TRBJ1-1,TGTGCCAGCAGGGTCCGGGACCTGAGGAACACTGAAGCTTTCTTT,CASRVRDLRNTEAFF
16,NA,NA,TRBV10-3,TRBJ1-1,TGTGCCATCAGTGAGTCGACTCGGGGCCGGAACACTGAAGCTTTCTTT,CAISESTRGRNTEAFF
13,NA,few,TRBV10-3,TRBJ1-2,TGTGCCATCACCGAGAAAGACAGCTATGGCTACACCTTC,CAITEKDSYGYTF
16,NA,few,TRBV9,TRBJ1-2,TGTGCCAGCAGCGTAGAGAGGACAGTGACTAACTATGGCTACACCTTC,CASSVERTVTNYGYTF
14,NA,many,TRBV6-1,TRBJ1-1,TGTGCCAGCAGTCCAAGCTTCGATGGAACTGAAGCTTTCTTT,CASSPSFDGTEAFF
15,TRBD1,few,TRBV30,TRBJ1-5,TGTGCCTGGAGTGTAACAGGGGGCCGGGGACAGCCCCAGCATTTT,CAWSVTGGRGQPQHF
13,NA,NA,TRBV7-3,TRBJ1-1,TGTGCCCTGGGGAGGGGATCTTACACTGAAGCTTTCTTT,CALGRGSYTEAFF
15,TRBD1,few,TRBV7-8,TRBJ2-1,TGTGCCAGCAGCTTAGAGTCAGGGGGTTACAATGAGCAGTTCTTC,CASSLESGGYNEQFF
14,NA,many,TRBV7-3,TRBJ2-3,TGTGCCAGCAGCTTTCCAGGGAGGACAGATACGCAGTATTTT,CASSFPGRTDTQYF
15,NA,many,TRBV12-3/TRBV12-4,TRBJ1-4,TGTGCCAGCAGTTCCCTGGGGCAGCGTAATGAAAAACTGTTTTTT,CASSSLGQRNEKLFF
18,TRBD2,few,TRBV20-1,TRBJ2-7,TGCAGTGCTAGACCCCAAAGACTAGCAAGACAGAGGGCCTACGAGCAGTACTTC,CSARPQRLARQRAYEQYF
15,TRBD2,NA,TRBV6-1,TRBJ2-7,TGTGCCAGCAGCCTAGCGGGAGATTTGTCCTACGAGCAGTACTTC,CASSLAGDLSYEQYF
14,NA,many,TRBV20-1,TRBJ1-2,TGCAGTGCTAGAGGGGACACTCTGGGGTATGGCTACACCTTC,CSARGDTLGYGYTF
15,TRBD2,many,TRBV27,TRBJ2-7,TGTGCCAGCAGTTTAGCCATAGCGGGAGCCTACGAGCAGTACTTC,CASSLAIAGAYEQYF
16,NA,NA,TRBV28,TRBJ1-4,TGTGCCAGCAGTTTAAGGCCTGGGGACACTAATGAAAAACTGTTTTTT,CASSLRPGDTNEKLFF
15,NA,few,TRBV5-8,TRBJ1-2,TGTGCCAGCAGCTTGGAGGGCAGGGTCTTTGATGGCTACACCTTC,CASSLEGRVFDGYTF
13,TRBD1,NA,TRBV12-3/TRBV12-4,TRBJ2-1,TGTGCCAGCAGGACAGGGGGCGGATATGAGCAGTTCTTC,CASRTGGGYEQFF